What follows is one TCR beta chain and its context. Libraries were prepared by immunoSEQ multiplex PCR; TCRdb keeps only in-frame clonotypes and omits some of them. The table has about 68,000 clones, 75% to 95% seen once; the top ten hold over 0.65%. This entry comes from a study of T cell changes during pregnancy in multiple sclerosis. The TCR was taken from a female donor with multiple sclerosis, enrolled in a pregnancy study. The sample here was peripheral blood, taken in the second trimester of pregnancy.

The CDR3 DNA reads as TGTGCCAGCAGTAAAGCCAACCCTACCTACGAGCAGTACTTC. This gives the protein CASSKANPTYEQYF. The V gene is TRBV25-1, the J gene TRBJ2-7; D gene uncertain. V shed 5 bases and J shed 2 bases, with 13 bases lying between them. This CDR3 is built from 14 residues. CDR1 is MGHDK and CDR2 is SYGVNS in the germline V gene.